This record covers a single TCR beta chain. Its antigen remains unknown. The entry originates in a study of shared clonotypes between healthy human individuals. CDR1 and CDR2 (germline): MNHNY, SVGAGI (reference sequence). V gave up 2 bases and J gave up 2 bases, with 10 bases separating them. The CDR3 totals 14 residues. Overall study results and limits: Some clonotypes were shared by all four sorted-subset donors, while others were not shared. The non-shared ones had lower generation probabilities than the shared ones.

Naive CD8 cells comprised CD45RO-negative, CCR7-positively selected cells, excluding terminally differentiated effector memory CD45RA+ cells. Each of the donors was a healthy adult who was HIV-negative and had not had a recent acute infection or vaccination. Replicate sorted-subset PCRs were loaded with approximately 200 ng DNA, 30,000 or so T cell genomes. Sequencing was performed with immunoSEQ multiplex PCR; in TCRdb, only in-frame clones are kept and a portion is missing. The sample contains some 630,000 clones, approximately 96% of which appear only once. The gene calls are TRBV6-6 and TRBJ2-7; D possibly corresponds to TRBD2 (6 bases). Sequencing was carried out using naive CD8+ T cells sorted from blood. The TCR sequence derives from a woman aged 25-40 years in good health. CDR3 amino acids: CASSYGLPPYEQYF. The DNA of the CDR3 is TGTGCCAGCAGTTACGGACTACCTCCCTACGAGCAGTACTTC.